Here is one T cell receptor beta chain with its context. This entry comes from a study of control samples from healthy donors and cancer patients. Libraries were prepared by immunoSEQ multiplex PCR; TCRdb keeps only in-frame clonotypes and omits some of them. Of some 150,000 clones listed, roughly 94% are singletons. The CDR3 is made up of 15 amino acids. J was trimmed by 9 bases and V by 1 base; bases with no gene match: 5. Germline V gene data show CDR1 as SGHDN and CDR2 as FVKESK. This clonotype was sampled from a man in his fifties or sixties with colorectal cancer. The genes are TRBV14 and TRBJ2-1, with 11 bases that match TRBD1. The sequencing sample was made of PBMCs. The CDR3 sequence: CASSQVDRGLGEQFF. CDR3 bases: TGTGCCAGCAGCCAAGTGGACAGGGGGCTCGGTGAGCAGTTCTTC. The variable domain in full, completed from reference TRBV14 and TRBJ2-1, reads EAGVTQFPSHSVIEKGQTVTLRCDPISGHDNLYWYRRVMGKEIKFLLHFVKESKQDESGMPNNRFLAERTGGTYSTLKVQPAELEDSGVYFCASSQVDRGLGEQFFGPGTRLTVL.